This T cell receptor beta chain was identified in a study of blood T cells in healthy people across ages. Germline CDR1 reads SEHNR; CDR2 reads FQNEAQ (reference sequence). The CDR3 is 17 residues long. Trimming cost V 5 bases and J 2 bases; bases outside gene matches: 7. A second about 7 to 11 cycle PCR used barcoded and J-beta primers. Each of the cDNA molecules was tagged by a template-switch adaptor with 12 random nucleotides. TCRdb reanalysed the 5' RACE reads using MiXCR and keeps one entry per CDR3 protein. Found here are under 2 million distinct CDR3 sequences, almost 35% of them singletons; the top ten hold about 11%. Whole-study results and caveats: CMV status of donors was unknown, possibly confounding expanded clonotype changes.

Points on this clonotype: No antigen is known for it.

In terms of origin and age, donors were healthy Caucasian individuals from Russia aged about 6 to 90. Peripheral blood was drawn, about 10 milliliters per donor. Sequencing was performed on blood. The J gene is TRBJ2-3, the V gene TRBV7-9; 13 bases align to TRBD2. The sequence was obtained from a woman aged 30 to 39 in good health. CDR3 in amino acids: CASSTTGLAGDTDTQYF. CDR3 in DNA: TGTGCCAGCAGCACGACTGGACTAGCGGGAGACACAGATACGCAGTATTTT.